What follows describes a single T cell receptor beta chain. The target of this receptor is not known. There are no base qualities to consult, and no much larger clone falls within one base. The data stem from a study of T cell changes during pregnancy in multiple sclerosis (dated by TCRdb to about 2019). Concerning the study at large: In women with multiple sclerosis, the researchers looked at how the T cell repertoire shifted as pregnancy progressed.

The germline V gene supplies CDR1 KGHSH and CDR2 LQKENI. Reading from cysteine to phenylalanine, the CDR3 counts 12 amino acids. CDR3 DNA is the only sequence kept; it has 36 bases, read in frame from the first base. V and J are trimmed by 4 bases and 5 bases, and the gene matches miss 1 base of the junction. The library was built by means of the immunoSEQ multiplex PCR assay. TCRdb obtained this table from immuneACCESS and retained in-frame rearrangements with V and J assigned. These tables miss some clones; where compared with another copy, unresolved V genes account for less than half of the shortfall, and the remainder is unexplained. This sample lists roughly 100,000 clones; about nine tenths were detected once. The top ten clonotypes cover roughly 3.5% of the sample.

The rearranged chain carries TRBV18 and TRBJ1-1; TRBD1 fits 7 bases in the junction. Specimen: peripheral blood, collected after pregnancy. The origin of this receptor is a female donor with multiple sclerosis, enrolled in a pregnancy study. The DNA sequence is TGTGCCAGCTCACAGGACAGGACTGAAGCTTTCTTT. Translated, this gives CASSQDRTEAFF.